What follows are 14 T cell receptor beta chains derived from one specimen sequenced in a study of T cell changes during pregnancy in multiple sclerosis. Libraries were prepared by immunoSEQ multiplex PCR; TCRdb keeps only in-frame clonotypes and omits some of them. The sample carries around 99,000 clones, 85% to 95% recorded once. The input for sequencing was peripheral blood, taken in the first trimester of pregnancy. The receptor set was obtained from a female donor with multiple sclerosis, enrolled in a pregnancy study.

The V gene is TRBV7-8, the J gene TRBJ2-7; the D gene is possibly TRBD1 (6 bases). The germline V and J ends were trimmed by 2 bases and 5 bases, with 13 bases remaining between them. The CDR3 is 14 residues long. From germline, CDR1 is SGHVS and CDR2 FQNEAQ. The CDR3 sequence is CASSLNWGQNEQYF. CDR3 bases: TGTGCCAGCAGCTTAAATTGGGGGCAGAACGAGCAGTACTTC.

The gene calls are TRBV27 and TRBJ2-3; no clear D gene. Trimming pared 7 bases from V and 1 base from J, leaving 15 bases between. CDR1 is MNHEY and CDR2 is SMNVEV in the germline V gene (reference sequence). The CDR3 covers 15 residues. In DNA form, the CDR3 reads TGTGCCAGCACCGTACTTCCCCCCCGCACAGATACGCAGTATTTT. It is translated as CASTVLPPRTDTQYF.

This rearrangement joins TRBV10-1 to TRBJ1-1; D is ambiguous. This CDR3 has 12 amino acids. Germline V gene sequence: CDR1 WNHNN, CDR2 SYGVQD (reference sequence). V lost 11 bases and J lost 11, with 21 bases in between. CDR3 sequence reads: CAPLRPGQSAFF. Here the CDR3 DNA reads TGCGCCCCGCTGAGACCTGGGCAGAGCGCTTTCTTT.

CDR3 coding DNA: TGTGCCAGCAGCCCCAGCCCAGGGGGATCTTTTGAGCAGTACTTC. This translates into CASSPSPGGSFEQYF. V usage is TRBV9 and J usage is TRBJ2-7, with TRBD1 matching 7 bases. The junction had 14 bases not matched to a gene; V was cut back by 4 bases and J by 7 bases. The CDR3 length is 15 residues. Germline V gene lookup returns CDR1 SGDLS and CDR2 YYNGEE. Together with reference TRBV9 and TRBJ2-7, the CDR3 gives the full variable domain: DSGVTQTPKHLITATGQRVTLRCSPRSGDLSVYWYQQSLDQGLQFLIQYYNGEERAKGNILERFSAQQFPDLHSELNLSSLELGDSALYFCASSPSPGGSFEQYFGPGTRLTVT.

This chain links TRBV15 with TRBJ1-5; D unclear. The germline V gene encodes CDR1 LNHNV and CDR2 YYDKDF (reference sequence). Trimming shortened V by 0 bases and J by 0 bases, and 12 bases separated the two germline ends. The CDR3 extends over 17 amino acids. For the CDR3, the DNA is TGTGCCACCAGCAGAGATCCCCGGGGTTATAGCAATCAGCCCCAGCATTTT. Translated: CATSRDPRGYSNQPQHF.

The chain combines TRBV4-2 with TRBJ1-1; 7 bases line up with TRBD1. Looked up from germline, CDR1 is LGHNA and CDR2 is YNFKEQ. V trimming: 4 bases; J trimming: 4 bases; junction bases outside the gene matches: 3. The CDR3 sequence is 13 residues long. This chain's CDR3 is CASSLTGATEAFF. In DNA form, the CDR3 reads TGTGCCAGCAGCCTCACAGGGGCCACTGAAGCTTTCTTT.

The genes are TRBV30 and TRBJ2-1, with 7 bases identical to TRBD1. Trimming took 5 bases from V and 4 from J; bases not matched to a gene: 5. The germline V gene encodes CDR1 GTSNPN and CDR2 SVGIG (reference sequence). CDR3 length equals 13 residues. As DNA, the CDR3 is TGTGCCTGGGACAGGGTTATGTACAATGAGCAGTTCTTC. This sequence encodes CAWDRVMYNEQFF.

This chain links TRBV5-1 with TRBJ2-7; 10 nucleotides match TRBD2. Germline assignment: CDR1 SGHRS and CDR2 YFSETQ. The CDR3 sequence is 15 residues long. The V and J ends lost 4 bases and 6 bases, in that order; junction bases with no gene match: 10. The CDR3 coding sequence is TGCGCCAGCAGCCCCTCCTTACGGACTAGCGGCGAGCAGTACTTC. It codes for CASSPSLRTSGEQYF.

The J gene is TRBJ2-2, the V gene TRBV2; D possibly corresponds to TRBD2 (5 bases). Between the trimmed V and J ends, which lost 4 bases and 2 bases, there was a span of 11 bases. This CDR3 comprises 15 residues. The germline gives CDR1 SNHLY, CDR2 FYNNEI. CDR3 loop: CASSGASPNTGELFF. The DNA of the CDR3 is TGTGCCAGCAGTGGGGCTAGCCCCAACACCGGGGAGCTGTTTTTT. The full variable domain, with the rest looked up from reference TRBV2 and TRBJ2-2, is EPEVTQTPSHQVTQMGQEVILRCVPISNHLYFYWYRQILGQKVEFLVSFYNNEISEKSEIFDDQFSVERPDGSNFTLKIRSTKLEDSAMYFCASSGASPNTGELFFGEGSRLTVL.

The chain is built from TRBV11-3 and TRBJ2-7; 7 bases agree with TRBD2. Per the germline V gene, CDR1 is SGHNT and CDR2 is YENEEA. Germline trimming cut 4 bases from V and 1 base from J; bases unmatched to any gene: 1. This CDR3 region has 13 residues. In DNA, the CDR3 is TGTGCCAGCAGCTCGGGACTATCCTACGAGCAGTACTTC. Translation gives CASSSGLSYEQYF.

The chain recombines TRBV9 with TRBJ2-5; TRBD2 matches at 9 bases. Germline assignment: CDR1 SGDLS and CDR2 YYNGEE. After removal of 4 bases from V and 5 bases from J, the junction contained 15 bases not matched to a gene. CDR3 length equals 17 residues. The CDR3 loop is CASSPGTWGSGRETQYF. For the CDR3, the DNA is TGTGCCAGCAGCCCAGGGACGTGGGGGAGCGGGAGGGAGACCCAGTACTTC.

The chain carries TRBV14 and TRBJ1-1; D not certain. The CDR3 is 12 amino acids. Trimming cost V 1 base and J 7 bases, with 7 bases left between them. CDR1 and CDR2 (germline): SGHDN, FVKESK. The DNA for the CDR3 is TGTGCCAGCAGCCAAGGCGGGATTGAAGCTTTCTTT. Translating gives CASSQGGIEAFF.

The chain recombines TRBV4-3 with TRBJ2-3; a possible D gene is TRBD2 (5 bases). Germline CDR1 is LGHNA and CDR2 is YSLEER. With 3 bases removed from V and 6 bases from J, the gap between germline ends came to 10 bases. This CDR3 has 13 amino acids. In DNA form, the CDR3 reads TGCGCCAGCAGCCAGAGCGGATTGGATACGCAGTATTTT. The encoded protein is CASSQSGLDTQYF.

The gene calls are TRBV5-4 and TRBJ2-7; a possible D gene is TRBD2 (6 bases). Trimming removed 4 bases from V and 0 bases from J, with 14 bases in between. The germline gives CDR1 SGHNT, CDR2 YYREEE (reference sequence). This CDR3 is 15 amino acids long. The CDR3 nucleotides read TGTGCCAGCAGCCGATCGGGAGTCCCCTCCTACGAGCAGTACTTC. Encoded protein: CASSRSGVPSYEQYF.